This T cell receptor beta chain stems from a study of CD8+CD57+ T cells in acquired aplastic anemia. About the study: The DNA of sorted CD4+ and CD8+ cells averaged roughly 3.2 ug. Healthy donors had, on average, roughly 10 million reads for their CD4+ cells.

Findings and caveats of the study: Patients and controls had CD8+ Simpson's diversity values that were not significantly distinct.

Worth noting for this clonotype: The antigen remains unidentified.

It was genomic DNA that served as the template for profiling TCR beta VDJ and CDR3. Each CDR3 protein is one row after TCRdb ran MiXCR on the reads. The sample gives more than 40,000 distinct CDR3 sequences, about two thirds of which show up once; 30% to 40% is in the top ten. Trimming left V 4 bases short and J 5 bases short, with 11 bases between. The CDR3 has 12 residues. CDR1 and CDR2 from the germline V gene are DFQATT and SNEGSKA (reference sequence). This chain uses TRBV20-1 with TRBJ1-2, with TRBD1 as a possible D gene (5 bases). The material sequenced was sorted CD4+, CD8+, or CD8+CD57+ T cells (not recorded which) from PBMCs. The clonotype was recovered from a human donor in good health, serving as a control. CDR3 region: CSATPGVYGYTF. The CDR3 DNA is TGCAGTGCTACTCCGGGGGTTTATGGCTACACCTTC.